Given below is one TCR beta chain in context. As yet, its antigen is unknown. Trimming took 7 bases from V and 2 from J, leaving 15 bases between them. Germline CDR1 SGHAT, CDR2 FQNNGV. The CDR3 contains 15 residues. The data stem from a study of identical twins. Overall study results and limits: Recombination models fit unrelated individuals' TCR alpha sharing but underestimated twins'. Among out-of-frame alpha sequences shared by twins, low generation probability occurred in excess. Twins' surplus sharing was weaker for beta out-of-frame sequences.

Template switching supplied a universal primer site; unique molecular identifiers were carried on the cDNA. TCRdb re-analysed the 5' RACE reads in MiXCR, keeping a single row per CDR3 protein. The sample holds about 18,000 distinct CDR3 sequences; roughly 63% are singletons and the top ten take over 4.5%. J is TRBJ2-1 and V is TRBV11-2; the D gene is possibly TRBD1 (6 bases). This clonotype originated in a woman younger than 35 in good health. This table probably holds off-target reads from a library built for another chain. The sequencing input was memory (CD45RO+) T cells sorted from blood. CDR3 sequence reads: CASIWGQTPYNEQFF. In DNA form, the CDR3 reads TGTGCCAGCATCTGGGGACAAACGCCCTACAATGAGCAGTTCTTC.